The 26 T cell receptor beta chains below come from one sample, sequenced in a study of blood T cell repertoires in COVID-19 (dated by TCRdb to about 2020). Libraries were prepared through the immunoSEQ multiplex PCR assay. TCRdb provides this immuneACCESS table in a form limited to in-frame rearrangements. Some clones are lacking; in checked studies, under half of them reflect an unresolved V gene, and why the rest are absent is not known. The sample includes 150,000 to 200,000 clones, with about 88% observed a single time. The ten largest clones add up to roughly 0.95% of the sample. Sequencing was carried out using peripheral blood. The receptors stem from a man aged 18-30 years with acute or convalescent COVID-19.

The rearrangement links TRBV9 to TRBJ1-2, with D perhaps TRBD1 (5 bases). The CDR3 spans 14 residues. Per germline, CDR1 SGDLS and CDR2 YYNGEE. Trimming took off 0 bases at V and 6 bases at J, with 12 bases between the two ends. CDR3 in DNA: TGTGCCAGCAGCGTAGCAGCAGGGACTGATGGCTACACCTTC. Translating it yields CASSVAAGTDGYTF.

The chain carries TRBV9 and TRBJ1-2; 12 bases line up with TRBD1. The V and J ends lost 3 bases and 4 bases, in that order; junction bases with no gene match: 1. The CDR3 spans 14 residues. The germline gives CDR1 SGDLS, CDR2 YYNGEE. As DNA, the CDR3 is TGTGCCAGCAGCGGGGACAGGGGGCCCTATGGCTACACCTTC. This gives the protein CASSGDRGPYGYTF.

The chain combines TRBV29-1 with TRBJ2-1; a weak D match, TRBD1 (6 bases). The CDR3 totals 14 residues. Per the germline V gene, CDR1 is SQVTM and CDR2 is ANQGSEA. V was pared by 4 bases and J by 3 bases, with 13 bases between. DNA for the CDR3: TGCAGCGTTGTAGGGGACATCCTCTACAATGAGCAGTTCTTC. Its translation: CSVVGDILYNEQFF.

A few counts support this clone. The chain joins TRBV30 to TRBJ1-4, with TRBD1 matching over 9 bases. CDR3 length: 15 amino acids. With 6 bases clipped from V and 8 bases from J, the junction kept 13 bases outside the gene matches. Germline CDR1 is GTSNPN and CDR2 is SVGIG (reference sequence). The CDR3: CACADRGFSSEKLFF. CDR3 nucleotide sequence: TGTGCCTGCGCGGACAGGGGCTTTTCTTCGGAAAAACTGTTTTTT.

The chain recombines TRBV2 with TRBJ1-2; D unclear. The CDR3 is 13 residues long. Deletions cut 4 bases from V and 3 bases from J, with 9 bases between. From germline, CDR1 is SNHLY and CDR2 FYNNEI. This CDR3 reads CASSGTEDYGYTF. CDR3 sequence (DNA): TGTGCCAGCAGTGGGACTGAGGACTATGGCTACACCTTC. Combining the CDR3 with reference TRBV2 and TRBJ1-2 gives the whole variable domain EPEVTQTPSHQVTQMGQEVILRCVPISNHLYFYWYRQILGQKVEFLVSFYNNEISEKSEIFDDQFSVERPDGSNFTLKIRSTKLEDSAMYFCASSGTEDYGYTFGSGTRLTVV.

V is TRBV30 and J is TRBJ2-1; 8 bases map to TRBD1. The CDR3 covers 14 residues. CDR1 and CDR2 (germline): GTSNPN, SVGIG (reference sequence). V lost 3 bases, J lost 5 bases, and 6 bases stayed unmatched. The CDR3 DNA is TGTGCCTGGAGCCGACAGGGGTATGACAATGAGCAGTTCTTC. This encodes CAWSRQGYDNEQFF. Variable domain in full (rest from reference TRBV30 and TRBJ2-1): SQTIHQWPATLVQPVGSPLSLECTVEGTSNPNLYWYRQAAGRGLQLLFYSVGIGQISSEVPQNLSASRPQDRQFILSSKKLLLSDSGFYLCAWSRQGYDNEQFFGPGTRLTVL.

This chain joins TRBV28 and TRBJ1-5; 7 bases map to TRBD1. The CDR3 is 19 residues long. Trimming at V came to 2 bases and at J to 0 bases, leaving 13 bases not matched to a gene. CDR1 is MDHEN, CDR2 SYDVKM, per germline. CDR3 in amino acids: CASSLERTGPTFSNQPQHF. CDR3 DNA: TGTGCCAGCAGTTTAGAACGGACAGGTCCAACCTTTAGCAATCAGCCCCAGCATTTT.

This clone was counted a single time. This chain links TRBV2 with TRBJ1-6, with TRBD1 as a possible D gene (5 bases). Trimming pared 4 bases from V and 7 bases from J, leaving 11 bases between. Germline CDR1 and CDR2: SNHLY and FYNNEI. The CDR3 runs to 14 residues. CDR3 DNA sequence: TGTGCCAGCAGTGGGCAGGGCTACAATTCACCCCTCCACTTT. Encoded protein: CASSGQGYNSPLHF.

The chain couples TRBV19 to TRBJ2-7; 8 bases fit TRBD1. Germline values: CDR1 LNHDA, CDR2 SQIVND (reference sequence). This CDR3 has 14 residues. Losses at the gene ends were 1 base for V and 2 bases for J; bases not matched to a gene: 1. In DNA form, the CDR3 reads TGTGCCAGTAGTATAGGACAGGGGACCTACGAGCAGTACTTC. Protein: CASSIGQGTYEQYF.

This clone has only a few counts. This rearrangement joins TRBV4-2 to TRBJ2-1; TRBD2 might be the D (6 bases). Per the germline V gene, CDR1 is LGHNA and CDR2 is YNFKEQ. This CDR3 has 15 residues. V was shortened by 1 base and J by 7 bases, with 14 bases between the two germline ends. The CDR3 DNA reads TGTGCCAGCAGCCAAGGCCGGGACTGGGGAAATGAGCAGTTCTTC. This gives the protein CASSQGRDWGNEQFF.

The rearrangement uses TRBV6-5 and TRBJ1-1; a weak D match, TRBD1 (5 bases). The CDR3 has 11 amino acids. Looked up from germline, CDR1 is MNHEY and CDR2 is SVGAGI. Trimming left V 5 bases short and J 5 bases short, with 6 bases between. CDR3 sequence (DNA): TGTGCCAGCAGTCAGGGTACTGAAGCTTTCTTT. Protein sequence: CASSQGTEAFF.

In nucleotides, the CDR3 is TGTGCCAGCAGCTCAGCGGGACAGGCCCGCGAGACCCAGTACTTC. Translated: CASSSAGQARETQYF. The chain has TRBV11-3 and TRBJ2-5, with D possibly matching TRBD1 (8 bases). Germline V gene data show CDR1 as SGHNT and CDR2 as YENEEA. Trimming left V 4 bases short and J 5 bases short, with 17 bases between. The CDR3 runs to 15 residues. Supplemented by reference TRBV11-3 and TRBJ2-5, the full variable domain reads EAGVVQSPRYKIIEKKQPVAFWCNPISGHNTLYWYLQNLGQGPELLIRYENEEAVDDSQLPKDRFSAERLKGVDSTLKIQPAELGDSAVYLCASSSAGQARETQYFGPGTRLLVL.

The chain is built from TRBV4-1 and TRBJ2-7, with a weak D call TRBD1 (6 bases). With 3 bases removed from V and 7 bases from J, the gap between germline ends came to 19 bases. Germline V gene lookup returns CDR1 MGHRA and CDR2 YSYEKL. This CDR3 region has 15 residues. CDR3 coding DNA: TGCGCCAGCAGCCAGGTTTTGGGCAGGGGACAAGAGCAGTACGTC. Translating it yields CASSQVLGRGQEQYV.

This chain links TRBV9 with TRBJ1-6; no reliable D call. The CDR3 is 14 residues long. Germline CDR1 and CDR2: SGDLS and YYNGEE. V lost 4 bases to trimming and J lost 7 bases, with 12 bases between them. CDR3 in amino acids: CASSRGDGNSPLHF. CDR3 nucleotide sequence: TGTGCCAGCAGCCGCGGTGACGGGAATTCACCCCTCCACTTT.

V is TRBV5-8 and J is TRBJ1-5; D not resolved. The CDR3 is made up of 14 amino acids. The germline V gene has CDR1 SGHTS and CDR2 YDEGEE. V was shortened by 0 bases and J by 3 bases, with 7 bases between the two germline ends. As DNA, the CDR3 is TGTGCCAGCAGCTTGGGACTGGACAATCAGCCCCAGCATTTT. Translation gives CASSLGLDNQPQHF.

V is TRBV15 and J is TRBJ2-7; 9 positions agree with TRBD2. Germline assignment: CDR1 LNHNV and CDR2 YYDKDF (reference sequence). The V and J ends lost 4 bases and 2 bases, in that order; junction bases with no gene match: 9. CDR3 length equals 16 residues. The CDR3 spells CATSISSGESPYEQYF. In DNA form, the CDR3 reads TGTGCCACCAGCATCTCTAGCGGGGAATCCCCCTACGAGCAGTACTTC.

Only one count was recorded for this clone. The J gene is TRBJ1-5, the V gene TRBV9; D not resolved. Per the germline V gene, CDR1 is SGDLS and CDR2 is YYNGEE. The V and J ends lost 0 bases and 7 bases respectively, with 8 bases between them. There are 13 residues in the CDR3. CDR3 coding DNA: TGTGCCAGCAGCGTAGCCGTTGGCCAGCCCCAGCATTTT. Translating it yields CASSVAVGQPQHF.

The CDR3 sequence: CASRMTGGAKNIQYF. The CDR3 DNA sequence: TGTGCCAGCAGAATGACAGGGGGAGCCAAAAACATTCAGTACTTC. This chain links TRBV5-8 with TRBJ2-4, with 9 positions matching TRBD1. The germline gives CDR1 SGHTS, CDR2 YDEGEE. The CDR3 is 15 amino acids. J was trimmed by 0 bases and V by 5 bases; bases with no gene match: 3.

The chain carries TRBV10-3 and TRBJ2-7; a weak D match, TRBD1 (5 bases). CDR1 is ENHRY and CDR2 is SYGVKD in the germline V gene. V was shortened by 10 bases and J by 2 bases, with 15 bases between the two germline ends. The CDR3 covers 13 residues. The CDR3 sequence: CATLGQTTYEQYF. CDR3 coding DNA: TGTGCCACCCTGGGGCAGACGACCTACGAGCAGTACTTC.

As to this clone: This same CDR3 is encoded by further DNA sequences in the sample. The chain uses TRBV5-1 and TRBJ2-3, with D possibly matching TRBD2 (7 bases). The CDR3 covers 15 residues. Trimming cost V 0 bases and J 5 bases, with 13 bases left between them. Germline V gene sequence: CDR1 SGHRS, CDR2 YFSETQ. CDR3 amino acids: CASSLAGGLGDTQYF. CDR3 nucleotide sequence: TGCGCCAGCAGCTTGGCGGGGGGCCTTGGAGATACGCAGTATTTT. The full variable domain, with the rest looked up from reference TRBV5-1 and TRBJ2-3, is KAGVTQTPRYLIKTRGQQVTLSCSPISGHRSVSWYQQTPGQGLQFLFEYFSETQRNKGNFPGRFSGRQFSNSRSEMNVSTLELGDSALYLCASSLAGGLGDTQYFGPGTRLTVL.

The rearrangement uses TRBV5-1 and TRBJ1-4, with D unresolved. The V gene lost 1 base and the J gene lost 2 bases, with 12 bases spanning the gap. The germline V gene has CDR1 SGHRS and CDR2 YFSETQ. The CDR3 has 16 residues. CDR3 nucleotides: TGCGCCAGCAGCTTGAACACCCCAGCGACTAATGAAAAACTGTTTTTT. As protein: CASSLNTPATNEKLFF.

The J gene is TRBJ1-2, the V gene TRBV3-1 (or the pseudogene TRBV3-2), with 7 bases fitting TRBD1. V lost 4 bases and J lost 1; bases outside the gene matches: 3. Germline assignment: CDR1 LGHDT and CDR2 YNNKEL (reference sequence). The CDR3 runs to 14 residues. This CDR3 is CASSRRDSNYGYTF. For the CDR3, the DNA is TGTGCCAGCAGCCGTAGGGACAGTAACTATGGCTACACCTTC.

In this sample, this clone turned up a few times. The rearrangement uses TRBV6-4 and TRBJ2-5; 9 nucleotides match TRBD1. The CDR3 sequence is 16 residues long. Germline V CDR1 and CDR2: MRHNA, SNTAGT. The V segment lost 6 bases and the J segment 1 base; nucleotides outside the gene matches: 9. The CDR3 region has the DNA TGTGCCAGCAGGGATGGGGACAGGGTGACCCAAGAGACCCAGTACTTC. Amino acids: CASRDGDRVTQETQYF.

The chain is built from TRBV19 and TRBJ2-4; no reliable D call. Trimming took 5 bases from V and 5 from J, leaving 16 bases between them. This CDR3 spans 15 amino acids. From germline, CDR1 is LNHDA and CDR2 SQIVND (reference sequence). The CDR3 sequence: CASSPYSTAQNIQYF. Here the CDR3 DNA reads TGTGCCAGTAGTCCGTACAGCACAGCACAAAACATTCAGTACTTC. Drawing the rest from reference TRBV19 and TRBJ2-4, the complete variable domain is DGGITQSPKYLFRKEGQNVTLSCEQNLNHDAMYWYRQDPGQGLRLIYYSQIVNDFQKGDIAEGYSVSREKKESFPLTVTSAQKNPTAFYLCASSPYSTAQNIQYFGAGTRLSVL.

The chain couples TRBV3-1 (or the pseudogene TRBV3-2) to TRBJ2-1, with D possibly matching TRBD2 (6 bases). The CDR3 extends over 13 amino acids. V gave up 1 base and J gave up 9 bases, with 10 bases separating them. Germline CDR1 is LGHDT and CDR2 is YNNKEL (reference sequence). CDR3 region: CASSQGRGLEQFF. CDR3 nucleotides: TGTGCCAGCAGCCAAGGGCGGGGCCTTGAGCAGTTCTTC.

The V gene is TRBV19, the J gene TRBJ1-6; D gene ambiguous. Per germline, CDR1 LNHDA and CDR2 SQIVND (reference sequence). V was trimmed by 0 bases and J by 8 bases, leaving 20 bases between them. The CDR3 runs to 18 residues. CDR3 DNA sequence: TGTGCCAGTAGTATAGATCTCTTTCTTGGCGGAAAATATTCACCCCTCCACTTT. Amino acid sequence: CASSIDLFLGGKYSPLHF.